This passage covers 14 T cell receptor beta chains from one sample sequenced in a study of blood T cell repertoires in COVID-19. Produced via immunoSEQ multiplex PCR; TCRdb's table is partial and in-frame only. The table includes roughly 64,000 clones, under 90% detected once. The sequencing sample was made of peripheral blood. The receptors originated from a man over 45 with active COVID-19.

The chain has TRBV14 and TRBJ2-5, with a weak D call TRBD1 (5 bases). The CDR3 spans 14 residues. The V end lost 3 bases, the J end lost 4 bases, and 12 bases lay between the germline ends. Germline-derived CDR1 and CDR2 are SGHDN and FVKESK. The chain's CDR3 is CASSQIGASETQYF. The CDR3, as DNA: TGTGCCAGCAGCCAGATAGGGGCTTCAGAGACCCAGTACTTC.

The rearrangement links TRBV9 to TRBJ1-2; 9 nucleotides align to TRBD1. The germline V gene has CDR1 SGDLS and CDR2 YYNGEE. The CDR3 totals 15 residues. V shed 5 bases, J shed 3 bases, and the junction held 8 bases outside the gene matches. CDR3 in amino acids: CASSLGGQGYYGYTF. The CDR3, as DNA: TGTGCCAGCAGTTTAGGGGGACAGGGATACTATGGCTACACCTTC.

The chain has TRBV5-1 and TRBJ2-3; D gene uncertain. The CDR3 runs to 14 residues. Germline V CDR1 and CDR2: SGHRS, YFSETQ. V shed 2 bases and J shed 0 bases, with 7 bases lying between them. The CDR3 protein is CASSFTGSTDTQYF. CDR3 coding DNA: TGCGCCAGCAGCTTTACCGGGAGCACAGATACGCAGTATTTT.

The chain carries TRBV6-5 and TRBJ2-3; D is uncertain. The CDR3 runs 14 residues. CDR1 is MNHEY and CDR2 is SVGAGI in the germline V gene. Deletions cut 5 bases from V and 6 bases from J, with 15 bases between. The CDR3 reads CASSMASLFDTQYF. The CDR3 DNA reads TGTGCCAGCAGTATGGCCAGTCTTTTTGATACGCAGTATTTT.

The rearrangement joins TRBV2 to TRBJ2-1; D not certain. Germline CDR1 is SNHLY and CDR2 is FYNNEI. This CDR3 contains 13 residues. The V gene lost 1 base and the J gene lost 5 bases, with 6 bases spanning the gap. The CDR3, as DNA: TGTGCCAGCAGTGAAGGGCTCAACAATGAGCAGTTCTTC. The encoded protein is CASSEGLNNEQFF.

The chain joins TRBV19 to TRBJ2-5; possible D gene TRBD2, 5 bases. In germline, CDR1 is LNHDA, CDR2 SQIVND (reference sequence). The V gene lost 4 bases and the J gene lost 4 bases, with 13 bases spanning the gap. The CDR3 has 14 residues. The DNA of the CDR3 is TGTGCCAGTAGTAAAGTTCTAGCCGTAGAGACCCAGTACTTC. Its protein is CASSKVLAVETQYF.

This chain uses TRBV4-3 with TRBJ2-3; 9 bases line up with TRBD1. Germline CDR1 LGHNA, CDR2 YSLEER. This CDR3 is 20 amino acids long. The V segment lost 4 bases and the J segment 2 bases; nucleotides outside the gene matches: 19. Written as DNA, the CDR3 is TGCGCCAGCAGCCGGACAGCCGGGACAGGGACAGCGGGATCCACAGATACGCAGTATTTT. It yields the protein CASSRTAGTGTAGSTDTQYF.

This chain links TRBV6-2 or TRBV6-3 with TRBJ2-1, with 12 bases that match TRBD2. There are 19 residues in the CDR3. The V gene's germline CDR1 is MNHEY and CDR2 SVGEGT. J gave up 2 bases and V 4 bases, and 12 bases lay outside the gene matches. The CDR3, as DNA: TGTGCCAGCAGTTCACCGGGACTAGCGGGCAGAAGGACCTACAATGAGCAGTTCTTC. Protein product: CASSSPGLAGRRTYNEQFF.

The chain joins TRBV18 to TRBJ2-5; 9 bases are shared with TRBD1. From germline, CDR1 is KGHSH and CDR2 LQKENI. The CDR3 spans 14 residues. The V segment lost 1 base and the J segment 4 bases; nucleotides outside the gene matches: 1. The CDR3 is CASSPQTGGETQYF. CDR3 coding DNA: TGTGCCAGCTCACCACAGACAGGGGGAGAGACCCAGTACTTC.

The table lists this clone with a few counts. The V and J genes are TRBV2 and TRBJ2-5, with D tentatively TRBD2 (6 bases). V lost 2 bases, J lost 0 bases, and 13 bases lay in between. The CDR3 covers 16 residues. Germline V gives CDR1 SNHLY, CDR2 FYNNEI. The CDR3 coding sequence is TGTGCCAGCAGTGAAACGGGACTTTTGTACCAAGAGACCCAGTACTTC. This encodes CASSETGLLYQETQYF.

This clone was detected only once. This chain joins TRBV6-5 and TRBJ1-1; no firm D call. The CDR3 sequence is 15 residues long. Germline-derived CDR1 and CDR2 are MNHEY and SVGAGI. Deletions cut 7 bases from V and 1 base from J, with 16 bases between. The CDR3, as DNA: TGTGCCAGCAACCATCCGGGGAGGAGGAACACTGAAGCTTTCTTT. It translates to CASNHPGRRNTEAFF.

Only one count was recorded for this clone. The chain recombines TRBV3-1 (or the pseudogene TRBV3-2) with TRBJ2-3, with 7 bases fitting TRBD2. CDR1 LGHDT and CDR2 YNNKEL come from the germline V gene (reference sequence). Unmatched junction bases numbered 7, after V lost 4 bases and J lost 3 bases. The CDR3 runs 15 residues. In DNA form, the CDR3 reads TGTGCCAGCAGCCGGGCGACGCGGGAGACAGATACGCAGTATTTT. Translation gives CASSRATRETDTQYF.

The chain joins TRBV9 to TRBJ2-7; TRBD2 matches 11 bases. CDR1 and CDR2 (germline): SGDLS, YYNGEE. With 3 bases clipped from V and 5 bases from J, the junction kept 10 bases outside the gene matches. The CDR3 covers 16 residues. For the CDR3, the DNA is TGTGCCAGCAGCGCTAGCGGGAGGAGCTCTGGGAACGAGCAGTACTTC. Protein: CASSASGRSSGNEQYF. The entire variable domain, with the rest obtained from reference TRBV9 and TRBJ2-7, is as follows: DSGVTQTPKHLITATGQRVTLRCSPRSGDLSVYWYQQSLDQGLQFLIQYYNGEERAKGNILERFSAQQFPDLHSELNLSSLELGDSALYFCASSASGRSSGNEQYFGPGTRLTVT.

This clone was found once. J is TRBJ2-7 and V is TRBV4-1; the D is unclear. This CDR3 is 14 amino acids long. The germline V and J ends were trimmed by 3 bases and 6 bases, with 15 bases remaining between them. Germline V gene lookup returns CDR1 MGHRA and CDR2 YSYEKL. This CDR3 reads CASSHSTAAGEQYF. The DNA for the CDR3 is TGCGCCAGCAGCCATAGTACTGCGGCTGGCGAGCAGTACTTC.